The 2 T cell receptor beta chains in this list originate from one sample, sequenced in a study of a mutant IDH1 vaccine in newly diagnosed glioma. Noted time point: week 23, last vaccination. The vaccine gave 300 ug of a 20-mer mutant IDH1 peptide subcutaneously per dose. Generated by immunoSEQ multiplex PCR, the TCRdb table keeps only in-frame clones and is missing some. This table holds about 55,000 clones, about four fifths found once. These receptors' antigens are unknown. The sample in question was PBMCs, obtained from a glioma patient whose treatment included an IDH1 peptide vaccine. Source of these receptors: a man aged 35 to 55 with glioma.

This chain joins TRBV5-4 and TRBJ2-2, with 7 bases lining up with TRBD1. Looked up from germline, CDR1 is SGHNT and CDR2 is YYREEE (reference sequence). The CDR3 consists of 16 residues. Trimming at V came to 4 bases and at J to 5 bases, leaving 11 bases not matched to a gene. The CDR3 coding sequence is TGTGCCAGCAGCGGAAACAGGGGAATGGGAACCGGGGAGCTGTTTTTT. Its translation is CASSGNRGMGTGELFF.

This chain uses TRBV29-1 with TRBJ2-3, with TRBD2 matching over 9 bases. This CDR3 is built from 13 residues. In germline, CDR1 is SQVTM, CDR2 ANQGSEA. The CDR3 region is CSLERGAADTQYF. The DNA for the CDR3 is TGCAGTTTGGAGCGGGGGGCGGCAGATACGCAGTATTTT.